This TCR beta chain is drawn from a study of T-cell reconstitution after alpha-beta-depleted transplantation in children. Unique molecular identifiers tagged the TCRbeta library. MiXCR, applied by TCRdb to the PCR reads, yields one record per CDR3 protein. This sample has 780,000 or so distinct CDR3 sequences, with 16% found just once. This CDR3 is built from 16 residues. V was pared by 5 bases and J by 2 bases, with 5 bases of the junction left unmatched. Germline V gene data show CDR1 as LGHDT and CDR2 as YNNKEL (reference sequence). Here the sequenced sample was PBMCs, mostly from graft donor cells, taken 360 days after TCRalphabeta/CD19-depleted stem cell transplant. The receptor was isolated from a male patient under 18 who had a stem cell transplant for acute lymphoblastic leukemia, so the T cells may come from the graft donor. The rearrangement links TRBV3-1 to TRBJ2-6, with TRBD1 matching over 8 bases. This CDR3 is CASSWGRGPGANVLTF. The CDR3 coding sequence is TGTGCCAGCAGCTGGGGCAGGGGGCCTGGGGCCAACGTCCTGACTTTC.